The 30 T cell receptor beta chains below were found in one sample sequenced in a study of control samples from healthy donors and cancer patients. The repertoire was sequenced with immunoSEQ multiplex PCR; TCRdb's copy has only in-frame clones and lacks some. The sample includes about 92,000 clones, roughly four fifths seen only once; the top ten take around 10%. Specimen: blood. These receptor sequences come from a woman aged 60-75 years in good health.

The chain links TRBV29-1 to TRBJ1-2, with D perhaps matching TRBD1 (6 bases). Germline V gene data show CDR1 as SQVTM and CDR2 as ANQGSEA. Between the trimmed V and J ends, which lost 5 bases and 6 bases, there was a span of 10 bases. CDR3 length equals 11 residues. CDR3 residues: CSVWGQDGYTF. In nucleotides, the CDR3 is TGCAGCGTTTGGGGACAAGATGGCTACACCTTC.

This clone was detected a few times. The chain employs TRBV19 and TRBJ2-4; TRBD1 matches 10 bases. Germline V gene data show CDR1 as LNHDA and CDR2 as SQIVND (reference sequence). The V and J ends lost 8 bases and 13 bases, in that order; junction bases with no gene match: 8. The CDR3 is 12 amino acids. This CDR3 reads CASEGQGGPQYF. CDR3 sequence (DNA): TGTGCCAGTGAAGGACAGGGGGGACCCCAGTACTTC.

The chain carries TRBV10-2 and TRBJ1-2; 7 nucleotides agree with TRBD1. V trimming: 3 bases; J trimming: 6 bases; junction bases outside the gene matches: 10. Germline CDR1 reads WSHSY; CDR2 reads SAAADI. The CDR3 has 15 residues. CDR3: CASSDGKGTVNGYTF. CDR3 DNA: TGCGCCAGCAGTGACGGTAAAGGGACAGTTAATGGCTACACCTTC.

The chain is built from TRBV5-1 and TRBJ2-7; the match to TRBD1 covers 10 bases. This CDR3 is 14 amino acids long. In germline, CDR1 is SGHRS, CDR2 YFSETQ. V lost 0 bases to trimming and J lost 3 bases; unmatched junction nucleotides: 0. CDR3 in amino acids: CASSLGTGGYEQYF. The CDR3 DNA follows: TGCGCCAGCAGCTTGGGGACAGGGGGCTACGAGCAGTACTTC.

The V and J genes are TRBV7-2 and TRBJ2-1; D uncertain. Trimming shortened V by 3 bases and J by 7 bases, and 7 bases separated the two germline ends. The CDR3 totals 12 residues. Germline loops: CDR1 SGHTA, CDR2 FQGNSA. The CDR3 protein is CASSFYGNEQFF. The CDR3 DNA reads as TGTGCCAGCAGCTTTTACGGGAATGAGCAGTTCTTC. Using reference TRBV7-2 and TRBJ2-1 for the parts outside the CDR3, the full variable domain is GAGVSQSPSNKVTEKGKDVELRCDPISGHTALYWYRQSLGQGLEFLIYFQGNSAPDKSGLPSDRFSAERTGGSVSTLTIQRTQQEDSAVYLCASSFYGNEQFFGPGTRLTVL.

The chain combines TRBV5-7 with TRBJ2-1; 7 bases match TRBD2. TRBV5-7 is filed as an ORF, its function uncertain. V lost 5 bases and J lost 4; bases outside the gene matches: 12. This CDR3 is 16 amino acids long. The CDR3 DNA sequence: TGTGCCAGCAGTCTTACCACTGTGCGGGAGTACAATGAGCAGTTCTTC. Its protein is CASSLTTVREYNEQFF.

The chain uses TRBV29-1 and TRBJ1-3; D unclear. CDR1 is SQVTM, CDR2 ANQGSEA, per germline. This CDR3 is 13 amino acids long. Between the trimmed V and J ends, which lost 6 bases and 3 bases, there was a span of 12 bases. CDR3 region: CSVTRTDGNTIYF. The CDR3 region has the DNA TGCAGCGTAACCAGGACGGATGGAAACACCATATATTTT.

The chain is built from TRBV19 and TRBJ2-1; TRBD1 agrees at 7 bases. Germline CDR1 reads LNHDA; CDR2 reads SQIVND (reference sequence). The CDR3 runs to 14 residues. Trimming cost V 3 bases and J 7 bases; bases outside gene matches: 6. CDR3 nucleotides: TGTGCCAGTAGTATTGAGGGGGCCAGGAATGAGCAGTTCTTC. Amino acids: CASSIEGARNEQFF.

The J gene is TRBJ1-1, the V gene TRBV28, with TRBD1 as a possible D gene (5 bases). The CDR3 is made up of 15 amino acids. CDR1 and CDR2 from the germline V gene are MDHEN and SYDVKM. V shed 2 bases and J shed 3 bases, with 13 bases lying between them. Written as DNA, the CDR3 is TGTGCCAGCAGTTTAGCAGTCCGGGGGGACACTGAAGCTTTCTTT. Its translation is CASSLAVRGDTEAFF.

The rearrangement links TRBV5-8 to TRBJ2-1, with D possibly matching TRBD2 (6 bases). This CDR3 is 15 amino acids long. In germline, CDR1 is SGHTS, CDR2 YDEGEE. V lost 1 base, J lost 4 bases, and 12 bases lay in between. This CDR3 reads CASSLQGGTYNEQFF. As DNA, the CDR3 is TGTGCCAGCAGCTTGCAGGGTGGGACTTACAATGAGCAGTTCTTC.

The rearrangement links TRBV6-6 to TRBJ2-1, with D unclear. V lost 5 bases and J lost 8, with 13 bases in between. Germline V gene data show CDR1 as MNHNY and CDR2 as SVGAGI (reference sequence). This CDR3 is built from 13 residues. As DNA, the CDR3 is TGTGCCAGCAGTAGAGCCCGTGTCGATGAGCAGTTCTTC. Its translation: CASSRARVDEQFF.

This chain connects TRBV2 to TRBJ1-4, with no clear D. CDR3 length: 13 residues. CDR1 is SNHLY, CDR2 FYNNEI, per germline. The germline V and J ends were trimmed by 7 bases and 5 bases, with 11 bases remaining between them. In nucleotides, the CDR3 is TGTGCCAGCACCCGGGATAGGAATGAAAAACTGTTTTTT. It is translated as CASTRDRNEKLFF.

This clone was found once. V and J are TRBV5-1 and TRBJ2-2; no clear D gene. V lost 0 bases and J lost 8, with 8 bases in between. The CDR3 consists of 13 residues. Germline-derived CDR1 and CDR2 are SGHRS and YFSETQ. CDR3: CASSLAEAGELFF. The CDR3, as DNA: TGCGCCAGCAGCTTGGCAGAGGCAGGGGAGCTGTTTTTT.

The chain carries TRBV5-1 and TRBJ1-1; D is ambiguous. From germline, CDR1 is SGHRS and CDR2 YFSETQ. V was pared by 2 bases and J by 5 bases, with 19 bases between. This CDR3 spans 16 amino acids. This CDR3 reads CASSFRGSVVETEAFF. Written as DNA, the CDR3 is TGCGCCAGCAGCTTTAGAGGGTCGGTCGTGGAAACTGAAGCTTTCTTT.

The genes are TRBV7-8 and TRBJ2-1; TRBD1 matches 7 bases. The J segment lost 6 bases and the V segment lost 5 bases, leaving 7 bases of the junction unmatched. CDR3 length: 14 residues. Germline V CDR1 and CDR2: SGHVS, FQNEAQ. The CDR3 coding sequence is TGTGCCAGCAGCCAGCCCCAGGGGGTCAATGAGCAGTTCTTC. Translating gives CASSQPQGVNEQFF.

The V call is TRBV5-1, the J call TRBJ1-1; D is possibly TRBD1 (5 bases). V gave up 1 base and J gave up 1 base, with 11 bases separating them. The CDR3 has 15 residues. CDR1 SGHRS and CDR2 YFSETQ come from the germline V gene. CDR3 region: CASSLWGEPNTEAFF. The CDR3 DNA reads TGCGCCAGCAGCTTGTGGGGCGAGCCGAACACTGAAGCTTTCTTT.

The chain has TRBV9 and TRBJ2-5, with TRBD2 identical over 9 bases. Trimming removed 0 bases from V and 7 bases from J; junction bases left unmatched: 7. Germline V CDR1 and CDR2: SGDLS, YYNGEE. This CDR3 has 15 amino acids. CDR3 sequence reads: CASSVEASGAGTQYF. The CDR3 DNA reads TGTGCCAGCAGCGTAGAGGCTAGCGGGGCCGGGACCCAGTACTTC.

This clone is a singleton in its sample. The V call is TRBV7-2, the J call TRBJ1-6, with D possibly matching TRBD1 (6 bases). Trimming cost V 5 bases and J 5 bases, with 13 bases left between them. Germline V gene data show CDR1 as SGHTA and CDR2 as FQGNSA. CDR3 length: 15 residues. CDR3 in amino acids: CASSPPGHNNSPLHF. CDR3 DNA sequence: TGTGCCAGCAGCCCTCCGGGACACAATAATTCACCCCTCCACTTT.

The chain employs TRBV10-3 and TRBJ1-3; possible D gene TRBD1, 6 bases. The CDR3 consists of 17 residues. V was clipped by 4 bases and J by 0 bases, with 16 bases between them. Germline values: CDR1 ENHRY, CDR2 SYGVKD. CDR3 coding DNA: TGTGCCATCAGTGTCTCCCCCACAGGGAACTCTGGAAACACCATATATTTT. As protein: CAISVSPTGNSGNTIYF.

The rearrangement uses TRBV14 and TRBJ1-4; D gene ambiguous. From germline, CDR1 is SGHDN and CDR2 FVKESK. The CDR3 has 15 amino acids. The ends were cut back, 2 bases at V and 5 bases at J, with 12 bases in the middle. CDR3 bases: TGTGCCAGCAGCCAATACGGTCCGAACAATGAAAAACTGTTTTTT. Protein sequence: CASSQYGPNNEKLFF.

A single count supports this clone. The V call is TRBV5-1, the J call TRBJ1-4; no clear D. In germline, CDR1 is SGHRS, CDR2 YFSETQ. The CDR3 runs to 12 residues. V was trimmed by 2 bases and J by 8 bases, leaving 7 bases between them. Written as DNA, the CDR3 is TGCGCCAGCAGCTTCCCAGGAGAAAAACTGTTTTTT. Its translation: CASSFPGEKLFF.

V is TRBV15 and J is TRBJ2-7; D gene unclear. The CDR3 is 16 amino acids. With 6 bases removed from V and 1 base from J, the gap between germline ends came to 19 bases. CDR1 is LNHNV, CDR2 YYDKDF, per germline (reference sequence). The CDR3 bases are TGTGCCACCAGTCCCACCGATGGAATATCTTCCTACGAGCAGTACTTC. Its protein product is CATSPTDGISSYEQYF. The full variable domain, its missing parts supplied by reference TRBV15 and TRBJ2-7, is DAMVIQNPRYQVTQFGKPVTLSCSQTLNHNVMYWYQQKSSQAPKLLFHYYDKDFNNEADTPDNFQSRRPNTSFCFLDIRSPGLGDTAMYLCATSPTDGISSYEQYFGPGTRLTVT.

This sequence joins TRBV19 and TRBJ1-6; 9 bases align to TRBD1. The CDR3 has 15 amino acids. J gave up 9 bases and V 0 bases, and 3 bases lay outside the gene matches. Germline V lookup: CDR1 LNHDA, CDR2 SQIVND (reference sequence). The CDR3 nucleotides read TGTGCCAGTAGTATAGATGGGACAGGGACTTCACCCCTCCACTTT. It specifies CASSIDGTGTSPLHF.

The V call is TRBV12-5, the J call TRBJ1-2, with 9 bases lining up with TRBD1. Germline V gene lookup returns CDR1 LGHNT and CDR2 FRNRAP. V trimming: 4 bases; J trimming: 7 bases; junction bases outside the gene matches: 13. This CDR3 spans 16 amino acids. In DNA form, the CDR3 reads TGTGCTAGTGGTTCGGGAATGGGACAGGGAGTTTCTGGCTACACCTTC. Protein product: CASGSGMGQGVSGYTF.

The V and J genes are TRBV20-1 and TRBJ2-5; D is uncertain. The length of the CDR3 is 11 residues. V was shortened by 3 bases and J by 2 bases, with 4 bases between the two germline ends. Germline V gives CDR1 DFQATT, CDR2 SNEGSKA (reference sequence). In DNA form, the CDR3 reads TGCAGTGCTAGTCTGCAAGAGACCCAGTACTTC. The encoded protein is CSASLQETQYF.

This rearrangement joins TRBV19 to TRBJ2-1, with 9 bases identical to TRBD1. Germline loops: CDR1 LNHDA, CDR2 SQIVND (reference sequence). The trim removed 6 bases at V and 4 bases at J, leaving 7 bases unmatched. This CDR3 contains 15 residues. CDR3 loop: CASRPDRGVYNEQFF. As DNA, the CDR3 is TGTGCCAGTAGACCCGACAGGGGGGTTTACAATGAGCAGTTCTTC.

This sequence joins TRBV7-2 and TRBJ2-3, with D possibly matching TRBD2 (6 bases). The V gene's germline CDR1 is SGHTA and CDR2 FQGNSA. CDR3 length: 18 residues. Trimming left V 2 bases short and J 0 bases short, with 18 bases between. The CDR3: CASSLPPPGVWSTDTQYF. Here the CDR3 DNA reads TGTGCCAGCAGCTTACCCCCCCCGGGGGTTTGGAGCACAGATACGCAGTATTTT.

The J gene is TRBJ2-4, the V gene TRBV6-5, with a tentative D call TRBD1 (7 bases). The germline V gene has CDR1 MNHEY and CDR2 SVGAGI. The CDR3 loop spans 12 amino acids. V gave up 8 bases and J gave up 6 bases, with 11 bases separating them. The CDR3 spells CASQGEVNIQYF. In DNA, the CDR3 is TGTGCCAGCCAGGGGGAGGTAAACATTCAGTACTTC.

This sequence joins TRBV6-1 and TRBJ1-4, with D perhaps matching TRBD1 (6 bases). Germline CDR1 and CDR2: MNHNS and SASEGT. The CDR3 extends over 15 amino acids. Trimming pared 3 bases from V and 8 bases from J, leaving 16 bases between. CDR3 coding DNA: TGTGCCAGCAGTGAGACAGGCCAGGTGGGGGAAAAACTGTTTTTT. Its translation is CASSETGQVGEKLFF.

This chain connects TRBV5-4 to TRBJ1-1; TRBD1 agrees at 7 bases. This CDR3 has 16 amino acids. Per germline, CDR1 SGHNT and CDR2 YYREEE (reference sequence). With 3 bases clipped from V and 0 bases from J, the junction kept 8 bases outside the gene matches. The DNA of the CDR3 is TGTGCCAGCAGCTGGGGGGGACAGACAGTGAACACTGAAGCTTTCTTT. It translates to CASSWGGQTVNTEAFF.